This TCR beta chain was sequenced in a study of blood T cells in healthy people across ages. Combining a sample-barcoded 5' primer with a J-beta primer mix, a second PCR ran for roughly 6 to 11 cycles. Each cDNA was tagged by a template-switch adaptor containing 12 random nucleotides. One entry per CDR3 protein, called by TCRdb with MiXCR from the 5' RACE reads. The sample holds 550,000 to 800,000 distinct CDR3 sequences, under 25% seen once. This CDR3 comprises 11 residues. V was cut by 2 bases and J by 1 base, with 0 bases left in between. Germline V gives CDR1 SQVTM, CDR2 ANQGSEA. Study-level results: Unknown donor CMV status possibly confounded expanded clonotype changes. The study regarded diversity estimates from one million T cells as underestimates.

A note on this clonotype: Its antigen is still unknown.

This receptor was obtained from a man between 65 and 79 years old in good health. The chain is built from TRBV29-1 and TRBJ1-3; D remains ambiguous. The sample taken for sequencing was blood. The DNA of the CDR3 is TGCAGCGTTGAATCTGGAAACACCATATATTTT. The encoded protein is CSVESGNTIYF.